This T cell receptor beta chain came from a study of CD8 T cells in ankylosing spondylitis. V was cut by 7 bases and J by 0 bases, with 13 bases left in between. Germline CDR1 reads SEHNR; CDR2 reads FQNEAQ (reference sequence). The CDR3 is 15 residues long. The sample holds many counts of this clonotype. TCRdb reprocessed the 5' RACE reads with MiXCR, giving one entry per CDR3 protein. Here the sample spans around 230,000 distinct CDR3 sequences, over 8.5% being singletons. This chain joins TRBV7-9 and TRBJ2-1, with D hard to call. Sequenced input: blood, either unsorted or a sorted T cell fraction (not recorded which). The receptor's source is a male donor with ankylosing spondylitis or in good health (not recorded which). The CDR3 coding sequence is TGTGCCAGCAACCCGATCCTAAGCTCCTACAATGAGCAGTTCTTC. This codes for CASNPILSSYNEQFF.